Sequencing of this TCR beta chain was carried out in a study of a mutant IDH1 vaccine in newly diagnosed glioma. Study information: Treated patients, averaging around 40 years, were roughly 60% male and roughly 40% female. Most patients had received both radiotherapy and temozolomide, the prior options being radiotherapy, temozolomide, or both.

This clone was found once. Antigen specificity is unknown. Specified time point: week 23, last vaccination. Each dose delivered 300 ug of mutant IDH1 20-mer peptide subcutaneously with imiquimod. Repertoires were generated with immunoSEQ multiplex PCR, while TCRdb's copy carries only in-frame clones and drops some. Of some 30,000 clones listed, approximately 88% are singletons. The junction had 18 bases not matched to a gene; V was cut back by 9 bases and J by 4 bases. The length of the CDR3 is 16 residues. Germline V gives CDR1 SGHRS, CDR2 YFSETQ. This TCR derives from a man between 35 and 55 years old with glioma. The source was PBMCs, collected from a glioma patient whose treatment included an IDH1 peptide vaccine. The genes are TRBV5-1 and TRBJ1-2; 7 bases align to TRBD1. The CDR3 loop reads CATHRDQQGNIYGYTF. The CDR3 DNA follows: TGCGCCACCCACAGGGACCAACAGGGGAACATCTATGGCTACACCTTC. The full variable domain, rest sourced from reference TRBV5-1 and TRBJ1-2, is KAGVTQTPRYLIKTRGQQVTLSCSPISGHRSVSWYQQTPGQGLQFLFEYFSETQRNKGNFPGRFSGRQFSNSRSEMNVSTLELGDSALYLCATHRDQQGNIYGYTFGSGTRLTVV.